A selection of T cell receptor beta chains follows, all from one sample in a study of blood T cell repertoires in COVID-19. Only in-frame clones appear in the TCRdb table, and some are missing; sequencing was by immunoSEQ multiplex PCR. The table lists 50,000 to 60,000 clones, about 87% of them singletons. The material sequenced was peripheral blood. The source is a man aged 35 to 55 with COVID-19, enrolled during active disease. The CDR3 runs from the conserved cysteine through the conserved F or W. Fields, in order: V gene, clone size, J gene, D gene, CDR3 protein, CDR3 DNA. A D gene is named only where the DNA matches it firmly. Part of the rows lack a size; the others show once, few, many or a class for expanded clones.

TRBV19	once	TRBJ1-2	TRBD1	CASRGGTGDGYTF	TGTGCCAGTAGGGGCGGGACAGGGGATGGCTACACCTTC
TRBV5-4	NA	TRBJ2-2	NA	CASSLAKGGTGELFF	TGTGCCAGCAGCTTGGCCAAGGGAGGCACCGGGGAGCTGTTTTTT
TRBV6-2/TRBV6-3	NA	TRBJ2-3	NA	CASSPIPDTQYF	TGTGCCAGCAGCCCCATTCCAGATACGCAGTATTTT
TRBV7-9	NA	TRBJ1-5	NA	CASSSHMSNQPQHF	TGTGCCAGCAGCTCTCACATGAGCAATCAGCCCCAGCATTTT
TRBV2	NA	TRBJ1-1	NA	CASSSQGTEAFF	TGTGCCAGCAGTTCTCAGGGGACTGAAGCTTTCTTT
TRBV7-2	NA	TRBJ1-5	TRBD1	CASSTRDRGQPQHF	TGTGCCAGCAGCACCCGGGACAGGGGACAGCCCCAGCATTTT
TRBV11-2	NA	TRBJ1-3	NA	CASSYLSVGLLRNTIYF	TGTGCCAGCAGCTATCTTTCTGTGGGACTTCTAAGAAACACCATATATTTT
TRBV30	NA	TRBJ2-2	NA	CAWSVLHTTGELFF	TGTGCCTGGAGTGTACTACATACCACCGGGGAGCTGTTTTTT
TRBV28	NA	TRBJ1-1	TRBD1	CASRTSGQGARGTEAFF	TGTGCCAGCAGAACCTCCGGACAGGGGGCCAGGGGGACTGAAGCTTTCTTT
TRBV30	NA	TRBJ2-3	TRBD2	CAWSGVAGARTDTQYF	TGTGCCTGGAGTGGGGTAGCGGGAGCGAGGACAGATACGCAGTATTTT
TRBV23-1	NA	TRBJ1-1	NA	CASSQSAKLKIGEGNTEAFF	TGCGCCAGCAGTCAATCAGCAAAATTAAAAATCGGGGAGGGTAACACTGAAGCTTTCTTT
TRBV7-2	NA	TRBJ2-1	TRBD2	CASSLLAGVGEQFF	TGTGCCAGCAGCTTACTAGCGGGGGTGGGCGAGCAGTTCTTC
TRBV11-3	NA	TRBJ1-1	NA	CASSLPGYGGEAFF	TGTGCCAGCAGCCTACCGGGCTACGGAGGAGAAGCTTTCTTT
TRBV10-3	NA	TRBJ1-2	NA	CAISEHTDRGGYTF	TGTGCCATCAGTGAGCACACGGACCGAGGGGGCTACACCTTC
TRBV3-1/TRBV3-2	NA	TRBJ1-1	NA	CASSQRGTHLGTEAFF	TGTGCCAGCAGCCAAAGGGGTACCCACTTAGGCACTGAAGCTTTCTTT
TRBV10-3	NA	TRBJ2-3	NA	CAIRVVKRGEDTQYF	TGTGCCATCAGAGTGGTAAAACGGGGTGAAGATACGCAGTATTTT
TRBV24-1	NA	TRBJ1-5	TRBD1	CATRGTVANQPQHF	TGTGCCACCAGGGGGACAGTTGCTAATCAGCCCCAGCATTTT
TRBV11-2	NA	TRBJ1-3	NA	CASSSNPGSGNTIYF	TGTGCCAGCAGCTCGAATCCAGGGTCTGGAAACACCATATATTTT
TRBV5-1	NA	TRBJ1-4	NA	CASSLGRPGTEKLFF	TGCGCCAGCAGCTTGGGTCGGCCAGGCACTGAAAAACTGTTTTTT
TRBV9	NA	TRBJ2-5	TRBD1	CASSVAGTGAETQYF	TGTGCCAGCAGCGTAGCGGGAACAGGGGCAGAGACCCAGTACTTC
TRBV10-1	NA	TRBJ1-1	TRBD1	CASRGTGGGFMNTEAFF	TGCGCCAGCAGGGGGACAGGGGGGGGATTCATGAACACTGAAGCTTTCTTT
TRBV4-1	NA	TRBJ1-4	NA	CASSQDGRGSATNEKLFF	TGCGCCAGCAGCCAAGATGGCAGAGGGTCTGCAACTAATGAAAAACTGTTTTTT
TRBV18	NA	TRBJ1-4	TRBD1	CASSPGGDRVEKLFF	TGTGCCAGCTCACCTGGGGGAGACAGGGTTGAAAAACTGTTTTTT
TRBV4-1	NA	TRBJ1-3	NA	CASSQDSRAGNTIYF	TGCGCCAGCAGCCAAGATTCCAGGGCTGGAAACACCATATATTTT
TRBV5-4	once	TRBJ2-3	TRBD1	CASSGRQGQGDTQYF	TGTGCCAGCAGCGGACGACAGGGGCAGGGAGATACGCAGTATTTT